These T cell receptor beta chains were read from a single sample in a study of blood T cell repertoires in COVID-19. Some clones are missing from TCRdb's copy, which holds only in-frame ones; the method was immunoSEQ multiplex PCR. The sample records fewer than 25,000 clones, 90% to 95% being singletons. Sequenced input: peripheral blood. Receptors originate from a human donor in a cohort sampled during active COVID-19. CDR3s include the opening cysteine and the closing phenylalanine or tryptophan. Fields, in order: V gene, D gene, CDR3 length, J gene, clone size, CDR3 DNA, CDR3 protein. A D gene is named only where the DNA matches it firmly. Not every row has a clone size; where given, it reads once, few, many or a size class.

>TRBV7-6|.|15|TRBJ1-6|few
TGTGCCAGCAGCTTAGCCGACAAAACGGGAGGCCCCCTCCACTTT
CASSLADKTGGPLHF
>TRBV6-5|.|12|TRBJ2-1|.
TGTGCCAGCAGGGCCCCCCCTAATGAGCAGTTCTTC
CASRAPPNEQFF
>TRBV28|.|14|TRBJ2-6|.
TGTGCCAGCAGCTACAGCTCTGGGGCCAACGTCCTGACTTTC
CASSYSSGANVLTF
>TRBV7-9|TRBD1|13|TRBJ1-1|.
TGTGCCAGCAGACTTACAGGGGAAACTGAAGCTTTCTTT
CASRLTGETEAFF
>TRBV6-2/TRBV6-3|TRBD1|17|TRBJ2-6|.
TGTGCCAGCAGCCGTGGACAGGGGACGAGTGGGGCCAACGTCCTGACTTTC
CASSRGQGTSGANVLTF
>TRBV5-5|TRBD1|13|TRBJ1-5|once
TGTGCCAGCGGACAACAGGGGGATCAGCCCCAGCATTTT
CASGQQGDQPQHF
>TRBV12-3/TRBV12-4|.|13|TRBJ2-1|.
TGTGCCAGCAGTATACGCAGGTGGAATGAGCAGTTCTTC
CASSIRRWNEQFF
>TRBV6-5|TRBD1|13|TRBJ1-3|.
TGTGCCACAAACAGGGGTTCTGGAAACACCATATATTTT
CATNRGSGNTIYF
>TRBV4-3|.|17|TRBJ2-7|.
TGCGCCAGCAGCCAAGATTTCGGCAGGGTGAGCTCCTACGAGCAGTACTTC
CASSQDFGRVSSYEQYF
>TRBV3-1/TRBV3-2|TRBD1|15|TRBJ2-5|once
TGTGCCAGCAGACGACAGGGGGCTATCCAAGAGACCCAGTACTTC
CASRRQGAIQETQYF
>TRBV2|.|11|TRBJ1-1|once
TGTGCCAGCAGCCGGAGCACTGAAGCTTTCTTT
CASSRSTEAFF
>TRBV19|TRBD1|19|TRBJ1-6|once
TGTGCCAGTAGGATGGGACAGACAGCCTTTAACTCCTATAATTCACCCCTCCACTTT
CASRMGQTAFNSYNSPLHF
>TRBV4-1|TRBD1|16|TRBJ2-7|.
TGCGCCAGCAGCCCCGAACAGGGGGCAGTGGGGTACGAGCAGTACTTC
CASSPEQGAVGYEQYF
>TRBV28|TRBD1|15|TRBJ1-1|once
TGTGCCAGCAGTTTATCCCGGACAGGGGCGACTGAAGCTTTCTTT
CASSLSRTGATEAFF
>TRBV18|.|15|TRBJ2-2|.
TGTGCCAGCTCACCAAAAGGAGGCAACACCGGGGAGCTGTTTTTT
CASSPKGGNTGELFF
>TRBV9|.|15|TRBJ1-4|few
TGTGCCAGCAGCGCTGCCCCACGGGAGGGAGAAAAACTGTTTTTT
CASSAAPREGEKLFF
>TRBV4-1|TRBD1|15|TRBJ1-1|.
TGCGCCAGCAGCCAAGACCCCGACAGGGGCATTGGCGCTTTCTTT
CASSQDPDRGIGAFF
>TRBV25-1|.|12|TRBJ2-7|.
TGTGCCAGCGCCAGGGGAACCATGGAGCAGTACTTC
CASARGTMEQYF
>TRBV23-1|.|14|TRBJ2-7|.
TGCGCCAGCAGTCAGCAACCACAGCACTACGAGCAGTACTTC
CASSQQPQHYEQYF
>TRBV5-6|.|14|TRBJ2-7|.
TGTGCCAGCAGCTTGTACAGCTTAAACAACGAGCAGTACTTC
CASSLYSLNNEQYF
>TRBV30|TRBD1|12|TRBJ1-2|.
TGTGGCGGACAGGGGCCACGACGTGGCTACACCTTC
CGGQGPRRGYTF
>TRBV2|.|14|TRBJ2-3|.
TGTGCCAGCAGTAGGTCAGGAAGCACAGATACGCAGTATTTT
CASSRSGSTDTQYF
>TRBV24-1|TRBD2|15|TRBJ2-3|.
TGTGCCACCAGTGCGACTAGCGGGGGGGCAGATACGCAGTATTTT
CATSATSGGADTQYF
>TRBV19|TRBD2|18|TRBJ2-7|.
TGTGCCAGTAGTGGCAAGGGACTAGCGGGAGGGCCGGACCACGAGCAGTACTTC
CASSGKGLAGGPDHEQYF
>TRBV7-3|TRBD1|17|TRBJ1-5|.
TGTGCCAGCAGCTTAATCCGCAGGGGGCTTAGCAATCAGCCCCAGCATTTT
CASSLIRRGLSNQPQHF
>TRBV3-1/TRBV3-2|TRBD1|16|TRBJ1-6|.
TGTGCCAGCAGCCAACCGGGGACAGGAGGTAATTCACCCCTCCACTTT
CASSQPGTGGNSPLHF
>TRBV27|TRBD2|15|TRBJ2-2|.
TGTGCCAGCAGATTAGTAGCGGGGGGTGTTGGGGAGCTGTTTTTT
CASRLVAGGVGELFF
>TRBV27|TRBD1|16|TRBJ2-2|.
TGTGCCAGCAGTCCATCCGGGACAGGGAACACCGGGGAGCTGTTTTTT
CASSPSGTGNTGELFF
>TRBV9|TRBD2|14|TRBJ2-7|.
TGTGCCAGCAGCGAAAGAGTCCTGGGGGGGGAGCAGTACTTC
CASSERVLGGEQYF
>TRBV18|.|14|TRBJ1-1|.
TGTGCCAGCTCGGAACAGGGAGGGAGTCTAGAAGCTTTCTTT
CASSEQGGSLEAFF
>TRBV6-5|TRBD1|15|TRBJ2-5|.
TGTGCCAGCAGCCTGACAGGGACCTACCAAGAGACCCAGTACTTC
CASSLTGTYQETQYF
>TRBV5-6|TRBD2|15|TRBJ2-4|.
TGTGCCAGCAGAAAGCGGGGGGTAGTCAAAAACATTCAGTACTTC
CASRKRGVVKNIQYF
>TRBV6-4|.|13|TRBJ2-2|.
TGTGCCAGCAGTGACCGGTATGCCGGGGAGCTGTTTTTT
CASSDRYAGELFF
>TRBV28|TRBD1|15|TRBJ1-4|.
TGTGCCAGCAGTTCAGGACAGGCAACTAATGAAAAACTGTTTTTT
CASSSGQATNEKLFF
>TRBV12-1|.|16|TRBJ2-7|.
TGTGCCAGCAGCACCGGACTAGCGGGAGTTCCGTACGAGCAGTACTTC
CASSTGLAGVPYEQYF
>TRBV28|.|14|TRBJ1-2|.
TGTGCCAGCAGTTTAACTCGACTGAATGCTGGCTACACCTTC
CASSLTRLNAGYTF
>TRBV18|TRBD2|16|TRBJ2-1|.
TGTGCCAGCTCACCACAGCCTAGCGGGGGGGCCAATGAGCAGTTCTTC
CASSPQPSGGANEQFF
>TRBV3-1/TRBV3-2|.|16|TRBJ2-1|.
TGTGCCAGCAGCCAAGATCGAGAGGTATACTACAATGAGCAGTTCTTC
CASSQDREVYYNEQFF
>TRBV19|.|17|TRBJ1-5|once
TGTGCCAGTAGTATTACGGCGGCGGGTACGGTCGGTCAGCCCCAGCATTTT
CASSITAAGTVGQPQHF
>TRBV12-3/TRBV12-4|.|13|TRBJ1-6|.
TGTGCCAGCAGTTTGGCCGATAATTCACCCCTCCACTTT
CASSLADNSPLHF
>TRBV11-2|.|13|TRBJ1-2|once
TGTGCCAGCAGCTTGACAGAGAACTATGGCTACACCTTC
CASSLTENYGYTF
>TRBV9|TRBD1|16|TRBJ2-5|.
TGTGCCAGCAGCGTTTCACAGGGGGCGCGGGGGGAGACCCAGTACTTC
CASSVSQGARGETQYF
>TRBV27|TRBD1|15|TRBJ1-2|.
TGTGCCGGCAGTCTAGGGACAGGACGAAACTATGGCTACACCTTC
CAGSLGTGRNYGYTF
>TRBV7-9|TRBD1|16|TRBJ2-7|.
TGTGCCAGCAGCTTGCCGGGACAGGGGGCTTCCTACGAGCAGTACTTC
CASSLPGQGASYEQYF
>TRBV18|TRBD1|14|TRBJ1-5|.
TGTGCCAGCTCATCGGGACAGGGCAATCAGCCCCAGCATTTT
CASSSGQGNQPQHF
>TRBV7-2|TRBD1|16|TRBJ1-2|.
TGTGCCAGCAGCTTATTGGGGACAGGGTATAACTATGGCTACACCTTC
CASSLLGTGYNYGYTF
>TRBV12-5|TRBD1|15|TRBJ1-2|.
TGTGCTAGTGGTTTAGAACAGGGGGTTTCCTATGGCTACACCTTC
CASGLEQGVSYGYTF